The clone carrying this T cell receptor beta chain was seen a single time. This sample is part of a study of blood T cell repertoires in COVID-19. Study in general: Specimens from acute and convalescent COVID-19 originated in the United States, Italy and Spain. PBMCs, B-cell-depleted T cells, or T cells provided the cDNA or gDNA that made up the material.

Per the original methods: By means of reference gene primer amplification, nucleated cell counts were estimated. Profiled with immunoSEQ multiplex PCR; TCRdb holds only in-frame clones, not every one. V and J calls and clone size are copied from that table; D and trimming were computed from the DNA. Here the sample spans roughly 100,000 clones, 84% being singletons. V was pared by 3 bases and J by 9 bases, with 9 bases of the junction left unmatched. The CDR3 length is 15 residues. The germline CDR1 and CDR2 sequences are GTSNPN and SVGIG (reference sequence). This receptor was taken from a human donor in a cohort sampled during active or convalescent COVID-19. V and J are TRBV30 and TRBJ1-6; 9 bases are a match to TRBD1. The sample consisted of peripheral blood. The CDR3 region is CAWSPLDRGGSPLHF. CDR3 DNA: TGTGCCTGGAGCCCCCTGGACAGGGGAGGTTCACCCCTCCACTTT.